This T cell receptor (beta chain) was sequenced for a study of CD8+CD57+ T cells in acquired aplastic anemia. Study at large: Quantities of DNA derived from sorted CD4+ and CD8+ cells averaged around 3 ug.

Study observations and caveats: In common between the patients and the controls were around 30 CD8+ CDR3 sequences.

The V gene lost 1 base and the J gene lost 5 bases, with 20 bases spanning the gap. Germline lookup yields CDR1 DFQATT and CDR2 SNEGSKA (reference sequence). CDR3 length: 16 amino acids. About this clonotype itself: Its antigen remains unidentified.

Patients included in sequencing had previously demonstrated CD8+CD57+ cell expansion by flow cytometry. All participating patients were living with severe acquired aplastic anemia. The blood sampling took place in patients who had so far received no therapy. It was genomic DNA that served as the template for profiling TCR beta VDJ and CDR3. A single record per CDR3 protein comes from TCRdb applying MiXCR to the reads. Of about 150,000 distinct CDR3 sequences in the sample, roughly 49% were seen once. The material sequenced was sorted CD4+, CD8+, or CD8+CD57+ T cells (not recorded which) from PBMCs. The clonotype was recovered from a human donor with aplastic anemia. The chain joins TRBV20-1 to TRBJ1-1; a weak D match, TRBD1 (5 bases). CDR3 nucleotides: TGCAGTGCTAGAGCCTTGCTGCAACGGGGGAGGACTGAAGCTTTCTTT. Protein sequence: CSARALLQRGRTEAFF.